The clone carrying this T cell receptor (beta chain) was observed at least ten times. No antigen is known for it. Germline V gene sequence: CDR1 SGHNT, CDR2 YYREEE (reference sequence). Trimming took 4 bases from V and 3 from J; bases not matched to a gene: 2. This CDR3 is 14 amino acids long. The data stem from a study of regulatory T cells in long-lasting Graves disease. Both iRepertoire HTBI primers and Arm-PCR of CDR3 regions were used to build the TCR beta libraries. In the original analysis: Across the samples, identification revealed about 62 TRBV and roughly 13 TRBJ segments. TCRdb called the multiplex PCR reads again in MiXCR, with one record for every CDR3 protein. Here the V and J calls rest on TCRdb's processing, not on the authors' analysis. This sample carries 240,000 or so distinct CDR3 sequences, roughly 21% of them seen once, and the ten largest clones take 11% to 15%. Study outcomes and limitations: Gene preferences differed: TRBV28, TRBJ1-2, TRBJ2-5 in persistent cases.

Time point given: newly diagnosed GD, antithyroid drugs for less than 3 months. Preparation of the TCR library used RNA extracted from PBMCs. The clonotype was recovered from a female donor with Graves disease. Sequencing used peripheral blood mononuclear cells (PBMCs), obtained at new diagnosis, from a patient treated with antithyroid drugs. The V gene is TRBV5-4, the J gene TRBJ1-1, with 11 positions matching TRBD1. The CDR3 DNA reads TGTGCCAGCAGCCCGGGACAGGGGGACACTGAAGCTTTCTTT. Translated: CASSPGQGDTEAFF. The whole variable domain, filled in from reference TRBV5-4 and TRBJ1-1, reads ETGVTQSPTHLIKTRGQQVTLRCSSQSGHNTVSWYQQALGQGPQFIFQYYREEENGRGNFPPRFSGLQFPNYSSELNVNALELDDSALYLCASSPGQGDTEAFFGQGTRLTVV.